This T cell receptor (beta chain) was sequenced in a study of OX40 agonist ivuxolimab in advanced cancers. Study-wide context: Patients were given ivuxolimab, an antibody that agonizes OX40 (CD134). A male proportion of over 70% was recorded, with mean age approximately 64 years and range roughly 23 to 85. Broader study findings: A proportion of nonresponders additionally exhibited low normalized T-cell clonal expansion.

V lost 0 bases, J lost 4 bases, and 3 bases stayed unmatched. Germline CDR1 SGHRS, CDR2 YFSETQ. The CDR3 loop spans 14 amino acids. Drawing of blood for sampling happened at baseline, at cycle 4 day 1, and at cycle 7 day 1. A note on this clone: The antigen is undetermined.

The protocol was immunoSEQ multiplex PCR, while the TCRdb copy is restricted to in-frame clones and leaves out a portion. This sample has tens of thousands of clones, with around nine tenths found just once. V and J are TRBV5-1 and TRBJ1-2; the match to TRBD1 covers 7 bases. The source was CD4+ or CD8+ T cells sorted from blood, collected in a trial of the OX40 agonist ivuxolimab. This TCR came from an adult with an advanced solid tumor such as melanoma, head and neck, liver or kidney cancer. This chain's CDR3 is CASSLVDRVYGYTF. CDR3 sequence (DNA): TGCGCCAGCAGCTTGGTCGACAGGGTCTATGGCTACACCTTC.